Detailed here is one TCR beta chain. Its antigen is unidentified. The PCR employed 60 Vbeta primers together with 13 Jbeta primers. Sequencing used immunoSEQ multiplex PCR; TCRdb keeps in-frame clones, though not all of them. The repertoire includes about 190,000 clones, 85% to 90% of them detected once, and roughly 1.3% sits in the top ten. V lost 3 bases and J 4 bases, leaving 8 bases between the germline ends. The length of the CDR3 is 13 residues. The germline V gene encodes CDR1 MGHDK and CDR2 SYGVNS. These data are taken from a study of cytomegalovirus exposure and HLA in healthy donors. Study results and limitations: Among TCR sequences, most were rare, though some public TCRs appeared in many donors.

Sequencing input: PBMCs. This chain uses TRBV25-1 with TRBJ2-3; D is perhaps TRBD2 (5 bases). This clonotype originated in a man aged 30-40 years in good health and CMV-seronegative. This CDR3 is CASSEPGADTQYF. The CDR3 region has the DNA TGTGCCAGCAGTGAGCCCGGGGCAGATACGCAGTATTTT.